One T cell receptor beta chain is described in this entry. Its antigen remains unknown. This sample was taken from a study of T cell responses to AZD1222 COVID-19 vaccine. Regarding the study as a whole: There were mostly white British donors and more females than males, and clonal diversity was possibly underestimated. Reports indicate that nearly half of spike-specific TCRs are directed at unmutated variant regions. Sampling captured repertoires only after the peak T cell response.

Trimming cost V 1 base and J 7 bases, with 16 bases left between them. Germline CDR1 SNHLY, CDR2 FYNNEI. The CDR3 length is 15 residues. The protocol was immunoSEQ multiplex PCR, while the TCRdb copy is restricted to in-frame clones and leaves out a portion. The sample consists of approximately 140,000 clones, roughly nine tenths of them appearing once. The specimen was peripheral blood, collected on day 0 of AZD1222 vaccination. The V and J genes are TRBV2 and TRBJ1-2; D may be TRBD1 (5 bases). The TCR comes from an adult in good health. CDR3 DNA: TGTGCCAGCAGTGAAGTGGGGACCGCTTTTCGTGGCTACACCTTC. This translates into CASSEVGTAFRGYTF.